The clone carrying this TCR beta chain is medium-sized in the sample. The antigen is not known. Both 60 Vbeta primers and 13 Jbeta primers went into the PCR. The assay was immunoSEQ multiplex PCR, and TCRdb's table has in-frame clones only and misses some. The sample includes 85,000 to 90,000 clones, about 76% seen only once; the top ten take 9.5% to 13%. This sample was included in a study of cytomegalovirus exposure and HLA in healthy donors. General study points: The authors reported that TCR beta sequences could predict HLA-A and HLA-B alleles. These predictions were accurate for most subjects in the first cohort.

The germline gives CDR1 SGHDT, CDR2 YYEEEE. The CDR3 spans 19 residues. Trimming at V came to 3 bases and at J to 0 bases, leaving 11 bases not matched to a gene. Material for sequencing was PBMCs. The chain joins TRBV5-6 to TRBJ1-4, with 10 bases lining up with TRBD1. The sequence was obtained from a man aged 25 to 45 in good health and CMV-seropositive. For the CDR3, the DNA is TGTGCCAGCAGCTCTCGCTTCCGGGACAGGGGAGCAACTAATGAAAAACTGTTTTTT. Residues: CASSSRFRDRGATNEKLFF.